The source of this TCR beta chain is a study of blood T cell repertoires in COVID-19. On the study more broadly: Acute and convalescent COVID-19 samples came from the United States, Italy and Spain. T cells, B-cell-depleted T cells, or PBMCs supplied cDNA or gDNA.

CDR1 SGHRS and CDR2 YFSETQ come from the germline V gene. Trimming removed 4 bases at V and 7 bases at J, with 14 bases between. The CDR3 totals 13 residues. Source study methods: Nucleated cell counts were estimated from reference gene primer amplification. Data came from immunoSEQ multiplex PCR; TCRdb stores just in-frame clones and leaves some out. V and J calls and clone size are copied from that table; D and trimming were computed from the DNA. The sample has some 360,000 clones; around 90% are singletons. The Seattle patients joined while their infection was active and were tracked longitudinally afterward.

The chain links TRBV5-1 to TRBJ1-2, with a weak D call TRBD1 (5 bases). This clonotype was sampled from a woman aged 60-75 years with COVID-19, enrolled during active disease. Sequencing was performed on peripheral blood. The CDR3 spells CASSPHGGGGYTF. The CDR3 DNA follows: TGCGCCAGCAGCCCCCACGGGGGGGGTGGCTACACCTTC.